This is a list of T cell receptor beta chains from one sample in a study of blood T cell repertoires in COVID-19. TCRdb's copy holds only in-frame clones and misses some; the assay was immunoSEQ multiplex PCR. The sample gives tens of thousands of clones, roughly four fifths of which show up once; roughly an eighth is in the top ten. Sequenced input: peripheral blood. The origin of the receptors is a human donor in a cohort sampled during active COVID-19. Both conserved end residues are part of each CDR3. The D gene is left open where the match is weak. The listing skips clone size in some rows; elsewhere it reads once, few, many or a size class.

J	size	V	D	CDR3	DNA
TRBJ2-4	.	TRBV19	TRBD2	CASSMGSGTQNIQYF	TGTGCCAGTAGTATGGGTAGCGGGACCCAAAACATTCAGTACTTC
TRBJ2-3	.	TRBV4-1	TRBD2	CASSQPPGLVTDTQYF	TGCGCCAGCAGCCAACCCCCGGGACTAGTTACAGATACGCAGTATTTT
TRBJ2-7	.	TRBV19	.	CATPIRKGPTGGEGAGDFNEQYF	TGTGCCACCCCTATTAGGAAGGGACCCACAGGGGGCGAAGGAGCGGGAGATTTCAACGAGCAGTACTTC
TRBJ2-7	.	TRBV6-2/TRBV6-3	TRBD1	CASSLRDRTGEQYF	TGTGCCAGCAGCCTCCGGGACAGGACTGGAGAGCAGTACTTC
TRBJ2-7	.	TRBV5-5	.	CASSFPPVGGSYEQYF	TGTGCCAGCAGCTTCCCCCCCGTGGGAGGCTCCTACGAGCAGTACTTC
TRBJ2-7	once	TRBV6-5	.	CASSTDRTVTYEQYF	TGTGCCAGCAGCACAGACAGGACCGTCACCTACGAGCAGTACTTC
TRBJ2-7	.	TRBV19	TRBD2	CASQEAGGISYEQYF	TGTGCTTCACAAGAGGCGGGGGGTATCTCCTACGAGCAGTACTTC
TRBJ2-1	.	TRBV21-1	.	CASSTAGVSYNEQFF	TGTGCCAGCAGCACGGCGGGGGTATCCTACAATGAGCAGTTCTTC
TRBJ1-2	.	TRBV29-1	.	CSVAQVANYGYTF	TGCAGCGTTGCGCAGGTAGCTAACTATGGCTACACCTTC
TRBJ2-7	.	TRBV5-1	TRBD2	CASSLGGGTLSYEQYF	TGCGCCAGCAGCTTGGGCGGGGGGACCCTCTCCTACGAGCAGTACTTC
TRBJ1-3	.	TRBV7-2	.	CASSFIGITSGNTIYF	TGTGCCAGCAGCTTCATCGGGATTACCTCTGGAAACACCATATATTTT
TRBJ2-7	.	TRBV5-8	.	CASSLRDTAYEQYF	TGTGCCAGCAGCCTCCGGGACACTGCCTACGAGCAGTACTTC
TRBJ2-1	few	TRBV6-2/TRBV6-3	TRBD1	CASSWDSSYNEQFF	TGTGCCAGCAGTTGGGACAGCTCCTACAATGAGCAGTTCTTC
TRBJ2-1	few	TRBV29-1	.	CSVQGGSYNEQFF	TGCAGCGTTCAGGGGGGCTCCTACAATGAGCAGTTCTTC
TRBJ2-2	.	TRBV7-9	TRBD1	CASSSPPGQRNTGELFF	TGTGCCAGCAGCTCCCCCCCGGGACAGAGAAACACCGGGGAGCTGTTTTTT
TRBJ2-7	.	TRBV9	TRBD2	CASSGRGGPPGQPYEQYF	TGTGCCAGCAGCGGACGGGGGGGGCCACCAGGCCAACCCTACGAGCAGTACTTC
TRBJ2-1	.	TRBV19	TRBD2	CASSIAGGRSYNEQFF	TGTGCCAGTAGTATAGCTGGCGGGAGGTCCTACAATGAGCAGTTCTTC
TRBJ1-2	.	TRBV3-1/TRBV3-2	.	CASSQDPRDGHRDTF	TGTGCCAGCAGCCAAGATCCGAGAGATGGCCATCGGGACACCTTC
TRBJ1-6	.	TRBV7-8	.	CASGTYRENSPLHF	TGTGCCAGCGGGACCTACAGGGAGAATTCACCCCTCCACTTT
TRBJ2-5	.	TRBV29-1	.	CSVELAGGKETQYF	TGCAGCGTTGAATTAGCAGGGGGGAAAGAGACCCAGTACTTC
TRBJ2-7	.	TRBV27	TRBD1	CASSFQGADEQYF	TGTGCCAGCAGTTTTCAGGGGGCGGATGAGCAGTACTTC
TRBJ2-3	.	TRBV7-8	.	CASTGGAMSDTQYF	TGTGCCAGCACCGGCGGGGCGATGTCTGATACGCAGTATTTT
TRBJ2-7	.	TRBV11-3	.	CASSLDGTTEQYF	TGTGCCAGCAGCTTAGACGGGACAACCGAGCAGTACTTC
TRBJ1-4	.	TRBV5-1	TRBD1	CASSWEQGQEKLFF	TGCGCCAGCAGCTGGGAACAGGGGCAAGAAAAACTGTTTTTT
TRBJ2-7	.	TRBV5-4	.	CASSLSTAYEQYF	TGTGCCAGCAGCTTGTCGACAGCCTACGAGCAGTACTTC
TRBJ2-6	.	TRBV19	.	CASGDIYSLSGANVLTF	TGTGCCAGTGGGGACATATACTCCCTCTCTGGGGCCAACGTCCTGACTTTC
TRBJ2-1	.	TRBV9	TRBD2	CASSAGTSGGDNEQFF	TGTGCCAGCAGCGCCGGAACGTCCGGGGGGGACAATGAGCAGTTCTTC
TRBJ2-7	.	TRBV2	.	CASRATPAGYEQYF	TGTGCCAGCAGGGCTACCCCGGCAGGTTACGAGCAGTACTTC
TRBJ2-7	.	TRBV7-6	.	CASSLAGGTYEQYF	TGTGCCAGCAGCTTAGCCGGGGGAACCTACGAGCAGTACTTC
TRBJ2-7	.	TRBV4-3	TRBD1	CASSQDQDREIPYEQYF	TGCGCCAGCAGCCAAGATCAGGACAGGGAGATCCCCTACGAGCAGTACTTC
TRBJ2-7	few	TRBV7-2	.	CASSLGRLYEQYF	TGTGCCAGCAGCTTAGGCAGGCTCTACGAGCAGTACTTC
TRBJ2-1	.	TRBV5-1	TRBD2	CASSFLAGVTYNEQFF	TGCGCCAGCAGCTTCCTAGCGGGAGTCACCTACAATGAGCAGTTCTTC
TRBJ2-7	.	TRBV21-1	.	CASSKAGTSGTHEQYF	TGTGCCAGCAGCAAAGCTGGAACTAGCGGGACCCACGAGCAGTACTTC
TRBJ2-1	.	TRBV25-1	.	CASSEGAVDEQFF	TGTGCCAGCAGTGAGGGGGCAGTTGATGAGCAGTTCTTC
TRBJ2-7	.	TRBV10-1	TRBD2	CARCLFGLAGFSYEQYF	TGCGCTCGGTGCTTGTTCGGACTAGCGGGATTCTCCTACGAGCAGTACTTC
TRBJ2-6	.	TRBV5-6	TRBD1	CASRFRGRGANVLTF	TGTGCCAGCAGATTCAGGGGGCGCGGGGCCAACGTCCTGACTTTC
TRBJ2-7	.	TRBV27	TRBD1	CASSFLPAPLDRSSYEQYF	TGTGCCAGCAGTTTCCTACCTGCTCCCCTGGACAGGAGCTCCTACGAGCAGTACTTC
TRBJ1-2	.	TRBV11-2	.	CASSLDRVSGYTF	TGTGCCAGCAGCTTAGACAGGGTCAGTGGCTACACCTTC
TRBJ2-3	.	TRBV7-8	TRBD1	CASSRKMTGVSDTQYF	TGTGCCAGCAGCCGTAAGATGACAGGGGTATCAGATACGCAGTATTTT
TRBJ2-3	.	TRBV6-4	TRBD1	CASSLTGTGGTDTQYF	TGTGCCAGCAGCCTAACCGGGACAGGGGGGACAGATACGCAGTATTTT
TRBJ2-3	.	TRBV6-5	TRBD1	CATTRDRGFTDTQYF	TGTGCCACAACCCGGGACAGGGGATTCACAGATACGCAGTATTTT
TRBJ2-1	.	TRBV4-2	TRBD1	CASSQTGNYNEQFF	TGTGCCAGCAGCCAGACAGGGAACTACAATGAGCAGTTCTTC
TRBJ2-5	.	TRBV9	TRBD2	CASNRLASFSETQYF	TGTGCCAGCAACAGACTAGCGTCCTTTTCGGAGACCCAGTACTTC
TRBJ1-1	.	TRBV5-1	TRBD1	CASSIPSGTGGGAEAFF	TGCGCCAGCAGCATACCCTCCGGGACAGGGGGCGGGGCTGAAGCTTTCTTT
TRBJ2-1	once	TRBV7-2	.	CASSNPGGGHEQFF	TGTGCCAGCAGTAATCCCGGGGGAGGCCATGAGCAGTTCTTC
TRBJ2-7	.	TRBV21-1	.	CASSTGQGIPYEQYF	TGTGCCAGCAGCACGGGACAGGGAATCCCCTACGAGCAGTACTTC
TRBJ1-3	.	TRBV19	TRBD1	CASSPDRAGNTIYF	TGTGCCAGTAGTCCTGACAGGGCTGGAAACACCATATATTTT
TRBJ1-1	.	TRBV29-1	TRBD1	CSVRQGTATEAFF	TGCAGCGTTCGACAGGGGACGGCGACTGAAGCTTTCTTT
TRBJ2-7	.	TRBV4-1	.	CASSQIFPAGQYEQYF	TGCGCCAGCAGCCAAATTTTTCCTGCAGGGCAGTACGAGCAGTACTTC
TRBJ1-3	.	TRBV28	.	CASSLLQVWAAAGNTIYF	TGTGCCAGCAGTTTGCTACAGGTCTGGGCGGCCGCGGGAAACACCATATATTTT
TRBJ2-3	.	TRBV30	.	CAWSEESNTQYF	TGTGCCTGGAGTGAGGAGTCGAATACGCAGTATTTT
TRBJ2-7	.	TRBV30	TRBD1	CAWSVGQGIYEQYF	TGTGCCTGGAGTGTCGGACAGGGGATATACGAGCAGTACTTC
TRBJ2-1	.	TRBV18	.	CASQDIRNEQFF	TGTGCCAGCCAAGACATCCGCAATGAGCAGTTCTTC